The entry below describes one T cell receptor beta chain. What it binds is not known. In TCRdb, the multiplex PCR reads were re-called with MiXCR into one record per CDR3 protein. Among about 230,000 distinct CDR3 sequences listed, less than 40% were seen once. CDR1 is MNHEY, CDR2 SMNVEV, per germline (reference sequence). V lost 5 bases and J lost 5; bases outside the gene matches: 9. This CDR3 region has 15 residues. Axillary draining lymph nodes of breast cancer patients supplied the node samples. These data are taken from a study of breast tumors, draining lymph nodes, adjacent tissues. Findings and limits, study-wide: Most tumor T cells seemingly derive from lymph node, then expand in tumor. Tumor and nontumor repertoires were significantly more similar in luminal-like than in basal-like breast cancer.

The J gene is TRBJ1-5, the V gene TRBV27; 7 bases match TRBD1. Material: axillary lymph node tissue. The sequence derives from a female donor with breast cancer. Some clones in this sample may be carry-over from other donors' samples. The CDR3 sequence: CASSTRQGRDQPQHF. The DNA for the CDR3 is TGTGCCAGCAGTACCCGACAGGGTCGCGATCAGCCCCAGCATTTT.